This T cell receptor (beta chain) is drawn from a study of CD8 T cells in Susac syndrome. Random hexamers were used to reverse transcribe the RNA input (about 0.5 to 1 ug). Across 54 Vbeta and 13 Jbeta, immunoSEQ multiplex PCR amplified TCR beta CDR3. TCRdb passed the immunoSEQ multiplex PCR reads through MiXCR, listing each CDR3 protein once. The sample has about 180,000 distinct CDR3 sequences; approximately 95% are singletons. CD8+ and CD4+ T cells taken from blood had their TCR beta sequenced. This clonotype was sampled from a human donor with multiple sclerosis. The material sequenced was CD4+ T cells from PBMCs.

In DNA, the CDR3 is TGTGCCTGGAGTGTAGGGGACAGGGGTTATCAGCCCCAGCATTTT. This codes for CAWSVGDRGYQPQHF. V is TRBV30 and J is TRBJ1-5; the match to TRBD1 covers 10 bases. The CDR3 totals 15 residues. Germline assignment: CDR1 GTSNPN and CDR2 SVGIG (reference sequence). V trimming: 0 bases; J trimming: 5 bases; junction bases outside the gene matches: 4.